The 19 T cell receptor beta chains listed next were all sequenced from one sample in a study of CD8 T cells in ankylosing spondylitis. TCRdb reanalysed the 5' RACE reads using MiXCR and keeps one entry per CDR3 protein. The data contain around 540,000 distinct CDR3 sequences, 12% of them singletons. Their cognate antigens are unknown. Notes on the study in general: There was a TCR beta motif, made of fewer than 10 highly homologous variants, that appeared characteristic of ankylosing spondylitis blood.

The sample taken for sequencing was blood, either unsorted or a sorted T cell fraction (not recorded which). The receptors originated from a male donor with ankylosing spondylitis.

The chain employs TRBV6-1 and TRBJ2-5, with TRBD2 matching 7 bases. The CDR3 sequence is 14 residues long. Germline V CDR1 and CDR2: MNHNS, SASEGT. V shed 5 bases, J shed 5 bases, and the junction held 8 bases outside the gene matches. The CDR3 sequence: CASSTAGDLETQYF. CDR3 bases: TGTGCCAGCAGTACGGCGGGAGATTTGGAGACCCAGTACTTC.

CDR3 loop: CSARAGQGLYF. As DNA, the CDR3 is TGCAGTGCTAGAGCGGGACAGGGACTGTACTTC. V usage is TRBV20-1 and J usage is TRBJ2-7, with 9 nucleotides matching TRBD1. The CDR3 consists of 11 residues. Germline V gene data show CDR1 as DFQATT and CDR2 as SNEGSKA (reference sequence). V trimming: 1 base; J trimming: 12 bases; junction bases outside the gene matches: 4.

The chain couples TRBV20-1 to TRBJ1-1, with 7 bases that match TRBD1. Germline CDR1 reads DFQATT; CDR2 reads SNEGSKA (reference sequence). V gave up 6 bases and J gave up 3 bases; unmatched junction bases: 7. The CDR3 is made up of 13 amino acids. The CDR3 loop is CSALGQSDTEAFF. CDR3 DNA sequence: TGCAGTGCACTGGGACAGTCGGACACTGAAGCTTTCTTT.

This clonotype has more than one count but fewer than ten. The genes are TRBV15 and TRBJ2-7, with D uncertain. Germline V gene lookup returns CDR1 LNHNV and CDR2 YYDKDF (reference sequence). Trimming pared 5 bases from V and 0 bases from J, leaving 11 bases between. The CDR3 contains 14 residues. This CDR3 is CATSFQTASYEQYF. The CDR3 DNA is TGTGCCACCAGCTTTCAAACGGCCTCCTACGAGCAGTACTTC.

The rearrangement links TRBV6-1 to TRBJ1-3; D ambiguous. The CDR3 has 15 residues. Per the germline V gene, CDR1 is MNHNS and CDR2 is SASEGT. The V gene lost 1 base and the J gene lost 0 bases, with 7 bases spanning the gap. CDR3 protein: CASSEGHFSGNTIYF. CDR3 nucleotides: TGTGCCAGCAGTGAAGGACACTTCTCTGGAAACACCATATATTTT.

The chain is built from TRBV20-1 and TRBJ1-1; possibly TRBD1 for D (5 bases). V lost 6 bases and J 2 bases, leaving 7 bases between the germline ends. Germline loops: CDR1 DFQATT, CDR2 SNEGSKA (reference sequence). This CDR3 has 11 amino acids. CDR3 DNA: TGCAGTGCCGACAGAAACACTGAAGCTTTCTTT. Translating it yields CSADRNTEAFF.

This clonotype was seen more than once but under ten times. This chain links TRBV14 with TRBJ2-1, with 9 bases fitting TRBD1. J gave up 7 bases and V 4 bases, and 8 bases lay outside the gene matches. The germline gives CDR1 SGHDN, CDR2 FVKESK. The CDR3 is 15 amino acids. The CDR3 region has the DNA TGTGCCAGCAGCCCCCCCGGGACAGGGAGGAATGAGCAGTTCTTC. Residues: CASSPPGTGRNEQFF.

This chain joins TRBV12-3 or TRBV12-4 and TRBJ1-1, with TRBD1 identical over 7 bases. This CDR3 is built from 15 residues. J was trimmed by 4 bases and V by 5 bases; bases with no gene match: 10. The CDR3 loop reads CASSKEGAASTEAFF. CDR3 nucleotides: TGTGCCAGCAGTAAAGAGGGGGCCGCGAGCACTGAAGCTTTCTTT.

The sample holds many counts of this clonotype. The chain couples TRBV12-3 or TRBV12-4 to TRBJ2-5; the match to TRBD1 covers 9 bases. The CDR3 extends over 15 amino acids. The ends lost 6 bases at V and 4 bases at J; junction bases unmatched: 9. CDR3 DNA sequence: TGTGCCAGCAGCGAGGGGACAGGGCATCGAGAGACCCAGTACTTC. Protein product: CASSEGTGHRETQYF.

This chain uses TRBV2 with TRBJ2-3; unclear D gene. Trimming removed 6 bases at V and 4 bases at J, with 5 bases between. Per the germline V gene, CDR1 is SNHLY and CDR2 is FYNNEI. This CDR3 comprises 11 residues. CDR3: CASSNSDTQYF. In DNA, the CDR3 is TGTGCCAGCAGCAATTCAGATACGCAGTATTTT. The whole variable domain, filled in from reference TRBV2 and TRBJ2-3, reads EPEVTQTPSHQVTQMGQEVILRCVPISNHLYFYWYRQILGQKVEFLVSFYNNEISEKSEIFDDQFSVERPDGSNFTLKIRSTKLEDSAMYFCASSNSDTQYFGPGTRLTVL.

This clonotype has ten or more counts. The chain has TRBV7-2 and TRBJ2-2; no clear D gene. The CDR3 totals 14 residues. Germline values: CDR1 SGHTA, CDR2 FQGNSA. V gave up 5 bases and J gave up 2 bases, with 9 bases separating them. CDR3 coding DNA: TGTGCCAGCAGCGATACGTACAACACCGGGGAGCTGTTTTTT. Translation: CASSDTYNTGELFF.

J is TRBJ2-2 and V is TRBV11-2, with D hard to call. V gave up 3 bases and J gave up 4 bases, with 9 bases separating them. Per germline, CDR1 SGHAT and CDR2 FQNNGV. The length of the CDR3 is 14 residues. CDR3 nucleotide sequence: TGTGCCAGCAGCTTTTTTATTGGCACCGGGGAGCTGTTTTTT. Translating it yields CASSFFIGTGELFF.

The CDR3 sequence: CATSRSGSGRAKDTQYF. The CDR3 coding sequence is TGTGCCACCAGCAGATCAGGTAGCGGGAGGGCCAAAGATACGCAGTATTTT. The chain couples TRBV15 to TRBJ2-3, with 11 bases identical to TRBD2. Trimming took 2 bases from V and 5 from J; bases not matched to a gene: 9. The CDR3 is 17 amino acids. Germline CDR1 LNHNV, CDR2 YYDKDF (reference sequence).

This clonotype was counted many times. This chain uses TRBV20-1 with TRBJ2-3, with TRBD2 matching over 10 bases. CDR1 and CDR2 (germline): DFQATT, SNEGSKA (reference sequence). This CDR3 spans 19 amino acids. The ends lost 3 bases at V and 1 base at J; junction bases unmatched: 16. DNA for the CDR3: TGCAGTGCTAGGGCTCCCCCTAGCGGGAGTACTCTGGGCACAGATACGCAGTATTTT. This translates into CSARAPPSGSTLGTDTQYF.

Worth noting for this clonotype: The conserved final phenylalanine or tryptophan is absent from the CDR3, which likely points to a read error. The chain combines TRBV10-3 with TRBJ2-2, with TRBD2 matching 10 bases. Germline V CDR1 and CDR2: ENHRY, SYGVKD. CDR3 length equals 16 residues. V shed 3 bases, J shed 6 bases, and the junction held 7 bases outside the gene matches. This chain's CDR3 is CAISDWLAGAPGELFS. CDR3 nucleotides: TGTGCCATCAGTGATTGGCTAGCGGGAGCCCCCGGGGAGCTGTTTTCT.

This clonotype was found a few times. The gene calls are TRBV6-5 and TRBJ1-6; D is unclear. The CDR3 runs 18 residues. V dropped 2 bases and J dropped 5 bases, with 19 bases sitting between them. Germline CDR1 MNHEY, CDR2 SVGAGI. The CDR3 here is CASSYVFGQYPDNSPLHF. CDR3 in DNA: TGTGCCAGCAGTTACGTCTTTGGGCAGTATCCTGATAATTCACCCCTCCACTTT.

This clonotype was picked up many times. The J gene is TRBJ2-1, the V gene TRBV3-1; D is unclear. The CDR3 extends over 11 amino acids. The V end was cut by 3 bases, the J end by 9 bases, with 6 bases between. Germline-derived CDR1 and CDR2 are LGHDT and YNNKEL (reference sequence). The CDR3 here is CASSHLTEQFF. CDR3 in DNA: TGTGCCAGCAGCCACCTTACTGAGCAGTTCTTC.

The rearrangement links TRBV5-1 to TRBJ1-1, with TRBD1 matching 7 bases. V shed 2 bases and J 6 bases; nucleotides not matched to a gene: 7. The CDR3 is 14 amino acids. The germline gives CDR1 SGHRS, CDR2 YFSETQ. CDR3 in DNA: TGCGCCAGCAGCTTTACAGGGGTTCGGGCTGAAGCTTTCTTT. Translated: CASSFTGVRAEAFF.

The sample holds a few counts of this clonotype. The chain links TRBV20-1 to TRBJ1-1; TRBD1 agrees at 8 bases. The CDR3 is made up of 13 amino acids. In germline, CDR1 is DFQATT, CDR2 SNEGSKA (reference sequence). The V gene end was trimmed by 5 bases and the J gene end by 5 bases; junction bases not matched to a gene: 7. CDR3 loop: CSAFPQGATEAFF. CDR3 nucleotide sequence: TGCAGTGCTTTCCCTCAGGGGGCAACTGAAGCTTTCTTT.